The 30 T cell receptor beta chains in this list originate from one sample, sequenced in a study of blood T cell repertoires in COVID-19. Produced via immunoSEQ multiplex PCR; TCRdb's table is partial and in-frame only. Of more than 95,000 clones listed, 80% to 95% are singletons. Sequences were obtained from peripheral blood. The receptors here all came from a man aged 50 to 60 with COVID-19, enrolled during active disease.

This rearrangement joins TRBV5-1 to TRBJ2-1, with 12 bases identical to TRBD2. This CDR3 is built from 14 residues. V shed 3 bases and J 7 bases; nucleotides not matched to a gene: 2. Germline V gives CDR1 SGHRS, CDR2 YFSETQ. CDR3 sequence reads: CASSWTSGMNEQFF. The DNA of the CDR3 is TGCGCCAGCAGCTGGACTAGCGGGATGAATGAGCAGTTCTTC.

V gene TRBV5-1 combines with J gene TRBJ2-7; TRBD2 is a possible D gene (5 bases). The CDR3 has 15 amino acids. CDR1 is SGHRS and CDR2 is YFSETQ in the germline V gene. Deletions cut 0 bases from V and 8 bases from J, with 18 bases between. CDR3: CASSLAAGTSLQQYF. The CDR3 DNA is TGCGCCAGCAGCTTGGCCGCGGGTACCTCGCTACAGCAGTACTTC. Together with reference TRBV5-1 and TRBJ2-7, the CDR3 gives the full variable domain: KAGVTQTPRYLIKTRGQQVTLSCSPISGHRSVSWYQQTPGQGLQFLFEYFSETQRNKGNFPGRFSGRQFSNSRSEMNVSTLELGDSALYLCASSLAAGTSLQQYFGPGTRLTVT.

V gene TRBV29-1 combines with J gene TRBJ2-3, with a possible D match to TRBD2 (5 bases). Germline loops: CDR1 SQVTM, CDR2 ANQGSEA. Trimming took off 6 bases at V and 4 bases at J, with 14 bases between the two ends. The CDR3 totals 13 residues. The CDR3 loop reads CSVNPRGADTQYF. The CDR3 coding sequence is TGCAGCGTAAACCCTCGGGGTGCAGATACGCAGTATTTT.

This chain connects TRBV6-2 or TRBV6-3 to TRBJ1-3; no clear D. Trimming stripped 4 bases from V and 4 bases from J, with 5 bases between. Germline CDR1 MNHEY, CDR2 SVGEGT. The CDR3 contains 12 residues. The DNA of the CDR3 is TGTGCCAGCAGTTCTCCGGGAAACACCATATATTTT. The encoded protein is CASSSPGNTIYF.

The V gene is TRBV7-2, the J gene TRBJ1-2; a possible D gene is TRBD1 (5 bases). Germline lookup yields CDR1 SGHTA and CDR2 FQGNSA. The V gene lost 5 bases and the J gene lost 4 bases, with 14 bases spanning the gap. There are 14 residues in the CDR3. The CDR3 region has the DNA TGTGCCAGCAGCACTCAGGGAGGTGGCTATGGCTACACCTTC. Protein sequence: CASSTQGGGYGYTF.

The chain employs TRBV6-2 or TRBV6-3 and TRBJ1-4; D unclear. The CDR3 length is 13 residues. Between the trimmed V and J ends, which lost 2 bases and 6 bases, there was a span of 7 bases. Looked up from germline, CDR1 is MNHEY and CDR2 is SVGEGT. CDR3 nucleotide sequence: TGTGCCAGCAGTTACCAAGAGGATGAAAAACTGTTTTTT. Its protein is CASSYQEDEKLFF.

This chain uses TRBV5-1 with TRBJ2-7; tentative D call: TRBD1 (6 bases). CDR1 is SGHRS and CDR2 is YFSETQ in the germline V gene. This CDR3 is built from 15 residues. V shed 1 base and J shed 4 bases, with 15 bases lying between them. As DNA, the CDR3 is TGCGCCAGCAGCTTGTTAGTAGGGGGAGAGTACGAGCAGTACTTC. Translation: CASSLLVGGEYEQYF.

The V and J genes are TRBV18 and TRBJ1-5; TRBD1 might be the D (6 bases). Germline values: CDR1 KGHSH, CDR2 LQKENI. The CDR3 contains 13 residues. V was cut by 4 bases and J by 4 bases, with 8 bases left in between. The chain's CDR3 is CASSHRANQPQHF. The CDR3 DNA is TGTGCCAGCTCACACAGGGCGAATCAGCCCCAGCATTTT.

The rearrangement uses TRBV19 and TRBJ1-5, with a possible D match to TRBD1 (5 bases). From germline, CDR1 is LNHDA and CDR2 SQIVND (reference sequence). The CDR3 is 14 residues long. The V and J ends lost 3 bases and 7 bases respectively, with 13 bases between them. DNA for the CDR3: TGTGCCAGTAGTATTGTCAGGGTTGGACAGCCCCAGCATTTT. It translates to CASSIVRVGQPQHF.

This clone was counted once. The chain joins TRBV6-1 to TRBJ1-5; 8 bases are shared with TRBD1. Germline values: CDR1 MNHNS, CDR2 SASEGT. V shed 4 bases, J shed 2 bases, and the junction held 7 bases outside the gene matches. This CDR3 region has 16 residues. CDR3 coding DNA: TGTGCCAGCAGTGGACAGGGGACGTCGGGCAATCAGCCCCAGCATTTT. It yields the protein CASSGQGTSGNQPQHF.

CDR3 DNA sequence: TGCGCCACCTCTCGGACAGCCCGGGACACTGAAGCTTTCTTT. Translated: CATSRTARDTEAFF. The chain employs TRBV5-1 and TRBJ1-1; a weak D match, TRBD1 (6 bases). Deletions cut 9 bases from V and 3 bases from J, with 18 bases between. CDR3 size: 14 residues. Germline CDR1 SGHRS, CDR2 YFSETQ.

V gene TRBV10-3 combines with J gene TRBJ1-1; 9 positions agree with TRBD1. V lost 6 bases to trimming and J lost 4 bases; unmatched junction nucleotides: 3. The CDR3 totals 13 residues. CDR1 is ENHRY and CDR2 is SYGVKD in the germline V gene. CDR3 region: CAIRVDRGTEAFF. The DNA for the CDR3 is TGTGCCATCAGGGTGGACAGGGGCACTGAAGCTTTCTTT.

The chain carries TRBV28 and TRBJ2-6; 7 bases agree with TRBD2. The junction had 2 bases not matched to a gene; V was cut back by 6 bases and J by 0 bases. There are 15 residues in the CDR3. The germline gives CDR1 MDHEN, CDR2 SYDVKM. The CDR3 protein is CASRGGSSGANVLTF. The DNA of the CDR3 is TGTGCCAGCAGGGGCGGGAGCTCTGGGGCCAACGTCCTGACTTTC.

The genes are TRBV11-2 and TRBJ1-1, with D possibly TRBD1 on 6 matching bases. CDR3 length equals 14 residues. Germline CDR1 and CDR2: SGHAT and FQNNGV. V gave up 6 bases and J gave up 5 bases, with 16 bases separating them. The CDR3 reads CASSPITGRTEAFF. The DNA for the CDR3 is TGTGCCAGCAGTCCAATCACAGGGCGGACTGAAGCTTTCTTT.

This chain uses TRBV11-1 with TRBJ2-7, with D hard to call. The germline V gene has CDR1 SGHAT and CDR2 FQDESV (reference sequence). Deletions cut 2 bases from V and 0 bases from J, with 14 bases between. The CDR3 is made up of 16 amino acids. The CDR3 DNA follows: TGTGCCAGCAGCTTATTGAAGTCGGTCGACTCCTACGAGCAGTACTTC. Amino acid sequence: CASSLLKSVDSYEQYF.

CDR3 DNA: TGCGCCAGCAGCTTCGAGTCTAGCGGGCAAGAGACCCAGTACTTC. Its translation: CASSFESSGQETQYF. J is TRBJ2-5 and V is TRBV5-1; 8 positions match TRBD2. CDR1 and CDR2 (germline): SGHRS, YFSETQ. This CDR3 is 15 amino acids long. V trimming: 2 bases; J trimming: 2 bases; junction bases outside the gene matches: 5.

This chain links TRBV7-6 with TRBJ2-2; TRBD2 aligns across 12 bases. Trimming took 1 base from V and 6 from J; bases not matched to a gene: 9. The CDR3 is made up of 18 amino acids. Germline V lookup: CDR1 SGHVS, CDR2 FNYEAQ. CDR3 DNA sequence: TGTGCCAGCAGCTTAGAACCTACTAGCGGGAGGTTGTCCGGGGAGCTGTTTTTT. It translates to CASSLEPTSGRLSGELFF. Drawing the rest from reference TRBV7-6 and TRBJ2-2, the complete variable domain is GAGVSQSPRYKVTKRGQDVALRCDPISGHVSLYWYRQALGQGPEFLTYFNYEAQQDKSGLPNDRFSAERPEGSISTLTIQRTEQRDSAMYRCASSLEPTSGRLSGELFFGEGSRLTVL.

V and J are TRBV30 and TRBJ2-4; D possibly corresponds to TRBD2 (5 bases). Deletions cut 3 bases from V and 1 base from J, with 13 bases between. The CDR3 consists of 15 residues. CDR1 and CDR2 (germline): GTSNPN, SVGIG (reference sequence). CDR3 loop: CAWSRRELAKNIQYF. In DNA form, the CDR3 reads TGTGCCTGGAGCCGAAGGGAGTTGGCCAAAAACATTCAGTACTTC.

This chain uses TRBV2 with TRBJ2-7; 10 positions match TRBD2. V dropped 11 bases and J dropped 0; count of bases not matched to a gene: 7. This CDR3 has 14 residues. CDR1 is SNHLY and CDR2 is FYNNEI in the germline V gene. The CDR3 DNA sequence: TGTGCCGGGGGGACTAGCGCGAGCTCCTACGAGCAGTACTTC. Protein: CAGGTSASSYEQYF.

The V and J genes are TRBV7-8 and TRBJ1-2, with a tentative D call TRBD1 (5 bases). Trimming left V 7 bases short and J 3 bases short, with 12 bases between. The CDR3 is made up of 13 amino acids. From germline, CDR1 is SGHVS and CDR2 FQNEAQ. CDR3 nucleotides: TGTGCCAGCACCATGACAGTAGACTATGGCTACACCTTC. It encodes CASTMTVDYGYTF.

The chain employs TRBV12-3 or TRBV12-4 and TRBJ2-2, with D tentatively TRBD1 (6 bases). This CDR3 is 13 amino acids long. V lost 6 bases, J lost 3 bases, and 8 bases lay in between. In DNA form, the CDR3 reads TGTGCCAGCAGGAACAGGGACACCGGGGAGCTGTTTTTT. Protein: CASRNRDTGELFF.

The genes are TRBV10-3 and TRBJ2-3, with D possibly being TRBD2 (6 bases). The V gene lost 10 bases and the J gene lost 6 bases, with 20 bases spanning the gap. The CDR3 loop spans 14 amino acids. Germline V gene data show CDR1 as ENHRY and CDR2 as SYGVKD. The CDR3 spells CATQMAGPRDTQYF. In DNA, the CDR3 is TGTGCCACTCAGATGGCGGGACCCAGGGATACGCAGTATTTT.

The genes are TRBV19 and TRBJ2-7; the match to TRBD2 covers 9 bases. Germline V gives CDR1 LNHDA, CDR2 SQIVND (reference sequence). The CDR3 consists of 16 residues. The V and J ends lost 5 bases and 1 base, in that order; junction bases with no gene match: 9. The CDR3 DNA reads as TGTGCCAGTAGTTTATCTAGCGGGAAACTTTCCTACGAGCAGTACTTC. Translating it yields CASSLSSGKLSYEQYF.

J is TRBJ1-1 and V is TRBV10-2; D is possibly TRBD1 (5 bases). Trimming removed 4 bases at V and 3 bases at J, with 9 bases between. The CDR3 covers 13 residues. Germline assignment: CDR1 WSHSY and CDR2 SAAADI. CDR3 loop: CASSVGEDTEAFF. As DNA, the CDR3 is TGCGCCAGCAGTGTGGGGGAGGACACTGAAGCTTTCTTT.

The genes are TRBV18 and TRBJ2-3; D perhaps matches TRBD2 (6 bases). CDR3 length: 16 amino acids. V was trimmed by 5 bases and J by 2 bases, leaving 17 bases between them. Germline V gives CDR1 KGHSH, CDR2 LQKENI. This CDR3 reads CASSAPRRVNTDTQYF. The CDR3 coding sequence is TGTGCCAGCTCAGCCCCGCGGAGGGTAAACACAGATACGCAGTATTTT.

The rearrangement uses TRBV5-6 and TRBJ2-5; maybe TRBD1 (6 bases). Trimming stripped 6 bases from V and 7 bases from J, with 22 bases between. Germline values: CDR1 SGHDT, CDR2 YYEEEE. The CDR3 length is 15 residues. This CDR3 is CASTLPFKTGGTQYF. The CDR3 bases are TGTGCCAGCACCCTACCTTTTAAGACAGGCGGGACCCAGTACTTC.

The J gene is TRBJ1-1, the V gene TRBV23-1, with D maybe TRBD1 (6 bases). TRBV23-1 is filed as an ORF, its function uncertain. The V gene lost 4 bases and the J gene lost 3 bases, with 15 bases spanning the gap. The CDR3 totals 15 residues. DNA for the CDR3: TGCGCCAGCAGTCTGGGGGCAGACAGACACACTGAAGCTTTCTTT. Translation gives CASSLGADRHTEAFF.

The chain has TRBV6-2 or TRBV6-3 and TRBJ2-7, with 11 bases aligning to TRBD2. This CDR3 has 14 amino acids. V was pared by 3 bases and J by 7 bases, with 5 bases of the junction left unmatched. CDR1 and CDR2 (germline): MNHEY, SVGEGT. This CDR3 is CASSYSRTSGEQYF. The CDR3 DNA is TGTGCCAGCAGTTATTCCCGGACTAGCGGGGAGCAGTACTTC.

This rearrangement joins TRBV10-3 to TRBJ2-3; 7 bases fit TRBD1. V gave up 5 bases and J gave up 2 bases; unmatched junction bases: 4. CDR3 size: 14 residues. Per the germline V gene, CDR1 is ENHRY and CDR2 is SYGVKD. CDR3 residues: CAISTGTATDTQYF. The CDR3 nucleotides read TGTGCCATCAGTACCGGGACAGCCACAGATACGCAGTATTTT.

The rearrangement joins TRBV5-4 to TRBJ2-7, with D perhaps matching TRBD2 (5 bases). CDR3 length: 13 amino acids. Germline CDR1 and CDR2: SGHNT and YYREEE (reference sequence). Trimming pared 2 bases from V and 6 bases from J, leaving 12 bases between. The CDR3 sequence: CASSFDPGGEQYV. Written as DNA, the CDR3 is TGTGCCAGCAGCTTTGACCCCGGAGGCGAGCAGTACGTC.